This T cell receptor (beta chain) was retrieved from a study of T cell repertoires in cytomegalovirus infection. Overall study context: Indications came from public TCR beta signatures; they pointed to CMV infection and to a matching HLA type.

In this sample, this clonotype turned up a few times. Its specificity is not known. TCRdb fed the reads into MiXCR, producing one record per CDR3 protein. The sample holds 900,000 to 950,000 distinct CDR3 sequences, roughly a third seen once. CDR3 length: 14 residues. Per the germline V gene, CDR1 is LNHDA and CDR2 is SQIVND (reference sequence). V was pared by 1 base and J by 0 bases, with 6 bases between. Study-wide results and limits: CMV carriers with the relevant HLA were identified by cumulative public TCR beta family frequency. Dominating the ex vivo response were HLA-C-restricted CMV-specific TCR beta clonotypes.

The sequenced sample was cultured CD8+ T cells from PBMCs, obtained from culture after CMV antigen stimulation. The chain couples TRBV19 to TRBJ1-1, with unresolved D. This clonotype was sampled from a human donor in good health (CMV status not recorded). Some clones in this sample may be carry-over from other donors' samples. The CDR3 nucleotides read TGTGCCAGTAGTATAGGGCTCTTGAACACTGAAGCTTTCTTT. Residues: CASSIGLLNTEAFF. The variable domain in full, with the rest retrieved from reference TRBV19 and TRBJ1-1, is DGGITQSPKYLFRKEGQNVTLSCEQNLNHDAMYWYRQDPGQGLRLIYYSQIVNDFQKGDIAEGYSVSREKKESFPLTVTSAQKNPTAFYLCASSIGLLNTEAFFGQGTRLTVV.